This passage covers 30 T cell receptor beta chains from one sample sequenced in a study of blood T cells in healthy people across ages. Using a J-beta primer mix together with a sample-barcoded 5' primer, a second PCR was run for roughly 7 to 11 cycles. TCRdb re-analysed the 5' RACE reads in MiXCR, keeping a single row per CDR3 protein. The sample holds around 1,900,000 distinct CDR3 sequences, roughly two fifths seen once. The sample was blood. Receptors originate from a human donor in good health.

CDR3 amino acids: CATSGPGSTYNEQFF. CDR3 bases: TGTGCCACCAGTGGGCCAGGGTCCACCTACAATGAGCAGTTCTTC. The chain is built from TRBV24-1 and TRBJ2-1; possibly TRBD1 for D (5 bases). Germline V CDR1 and CDR2: KGHDR, SFDVKD. The CDR3 totals 15 residues. Trimming shortened V by 5 bases and J by 2 bases, and 12 bases separated the two germline ends.

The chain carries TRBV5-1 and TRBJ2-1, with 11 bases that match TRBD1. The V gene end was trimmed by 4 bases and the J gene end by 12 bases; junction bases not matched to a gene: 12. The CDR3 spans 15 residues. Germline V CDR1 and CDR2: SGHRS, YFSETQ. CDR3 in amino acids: CASSPLGQGAHGQFF. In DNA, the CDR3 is TGCGCCAGCAGCCCACTCGGACAGGGGGCCCATGGGCAGTTCTTC.

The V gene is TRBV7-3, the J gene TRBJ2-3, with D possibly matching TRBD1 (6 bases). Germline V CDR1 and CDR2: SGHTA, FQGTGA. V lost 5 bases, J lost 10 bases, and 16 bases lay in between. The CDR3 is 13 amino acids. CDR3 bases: TGTGCCAGCAGCGAACTTAGGACAGAGGCGCAGTATTTT. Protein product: CASSELRTEAQYF.

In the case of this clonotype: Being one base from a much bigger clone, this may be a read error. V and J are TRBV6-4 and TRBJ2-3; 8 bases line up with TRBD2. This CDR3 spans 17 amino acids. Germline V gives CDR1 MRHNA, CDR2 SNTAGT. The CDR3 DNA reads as TGTGCCAGCAGTGACTCTAAGGGCGGGGGGCGAACAGATGCGCAGTATTTT. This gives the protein CASSDSKGGGRTDAQYF.

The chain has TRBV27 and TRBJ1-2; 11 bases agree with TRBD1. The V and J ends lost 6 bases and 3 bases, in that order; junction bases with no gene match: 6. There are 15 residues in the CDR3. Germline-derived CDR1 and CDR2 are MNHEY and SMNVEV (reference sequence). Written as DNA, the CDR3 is TGTGCCAGCAGAGGCGGGACAGGGGGTTACTATGGCTACACCTTC. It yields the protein CASRGGTGGYYGYTF.

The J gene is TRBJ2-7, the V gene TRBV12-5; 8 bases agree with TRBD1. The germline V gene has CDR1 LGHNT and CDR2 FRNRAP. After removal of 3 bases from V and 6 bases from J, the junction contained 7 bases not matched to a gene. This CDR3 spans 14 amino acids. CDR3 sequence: CASGFSGGEAEQYF. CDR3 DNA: TGTGCTAGTGGTTTCTCAGGGGGCGAGGCCGAGCAGTACTTC. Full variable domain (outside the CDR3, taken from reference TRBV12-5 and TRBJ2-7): DARVTQTPRHKVTEMGQEVTMRCQPILGHNTVFWYRQTMMQGLELLAYFRNRAPLDDSGMPKDRFSAEMPDATLATLKIQPSEPRDSAVYFCASGFSGGEAEQYFGPGTRLTVT.

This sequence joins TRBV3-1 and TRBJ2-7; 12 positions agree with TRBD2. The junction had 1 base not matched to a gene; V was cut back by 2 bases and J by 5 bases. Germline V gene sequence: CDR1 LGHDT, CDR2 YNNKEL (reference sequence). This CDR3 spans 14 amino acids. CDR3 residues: CASSQPSGGDEQYF. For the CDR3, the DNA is TGTGCCAGCAGCCAACCTAGCGGGGGGGACGAGCAGTACTTC.

In nucleotides, the CDR3 is TGCGCCAGCAGCCAAGATCAAAACAGGCCTTGGGCTGAAGCTTTCTTT. It yields the protein CASSQDQNRPWAEAFF. The V and J genes are TRBV4-3 and TRBJ1-1; a weak D match, TRBD1 (5 bases). Trimming took off 0 bases at V and 6 bases at J, with 17 bases between the two ends. Germline V lookup: CDR1 LGHNA, CDR2 YSLEER. The length of the CDR3 is 16 residues.

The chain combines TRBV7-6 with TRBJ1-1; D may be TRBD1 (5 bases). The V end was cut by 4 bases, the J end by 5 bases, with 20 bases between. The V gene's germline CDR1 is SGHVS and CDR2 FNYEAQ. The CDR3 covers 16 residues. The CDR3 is CASSSILLGVVTEAFF. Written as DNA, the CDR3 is TGTGCCAGCAGCTCCATACTCTTAGGGGTCGTGACTGAAGCTTTCTTT.

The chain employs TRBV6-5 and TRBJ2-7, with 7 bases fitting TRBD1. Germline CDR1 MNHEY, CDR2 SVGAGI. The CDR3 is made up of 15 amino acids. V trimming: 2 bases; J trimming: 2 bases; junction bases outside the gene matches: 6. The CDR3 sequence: CASSYGWDRTYEQYF. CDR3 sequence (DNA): TGTGCCAGCAGTTACGGTTGGGACAGAACCTACGAGCAGTACTTC.

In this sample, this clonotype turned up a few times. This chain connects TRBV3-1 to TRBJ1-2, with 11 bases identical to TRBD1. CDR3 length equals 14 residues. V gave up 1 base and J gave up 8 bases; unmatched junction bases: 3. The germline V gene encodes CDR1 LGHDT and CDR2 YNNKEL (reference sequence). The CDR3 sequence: CASSQGTGGAGYTF. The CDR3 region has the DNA TGTGCCAGCAGCCAAGGGACAGGGGGCGCGGGCTACACCTTC.

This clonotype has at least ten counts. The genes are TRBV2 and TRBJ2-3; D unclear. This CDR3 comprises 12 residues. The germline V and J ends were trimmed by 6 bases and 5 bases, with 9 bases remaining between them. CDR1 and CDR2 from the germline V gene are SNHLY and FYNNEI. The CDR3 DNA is TGTGCCAGCAGACTAACGGTAGATACGCAGTATTTT. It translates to CASRLTVDTQYF. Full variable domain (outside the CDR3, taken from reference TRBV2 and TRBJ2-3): EPEVTQTPSHQVTQMGQEVILRCVPISNHLYFYWYRQILGQKVEFLVSFYNNEISEKSEIFDDQFSVERPDGSNFTLKIRSTKLEDSAMYFCASRLTVDTQYFGPGTRLTVL.

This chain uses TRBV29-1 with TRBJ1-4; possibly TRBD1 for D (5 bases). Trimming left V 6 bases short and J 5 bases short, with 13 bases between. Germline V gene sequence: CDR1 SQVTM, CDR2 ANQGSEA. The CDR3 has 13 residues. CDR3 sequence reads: CSVFQGFNEKLFF. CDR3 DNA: TGCAGCGTCTTCCAGGGATTCAATGAAAAACTGTTTTTT. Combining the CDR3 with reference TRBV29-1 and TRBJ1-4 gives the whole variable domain SAVISQKPSRDICQRGTSLTIQCQVDSQVTMMFWYRQQPGQSLTLIATANQGSEATYESGFVIDKFPISRPNLTFSTLTVSNMSPEDSSIYLCSVFQGFNEKLFFGSGTQLSVL.

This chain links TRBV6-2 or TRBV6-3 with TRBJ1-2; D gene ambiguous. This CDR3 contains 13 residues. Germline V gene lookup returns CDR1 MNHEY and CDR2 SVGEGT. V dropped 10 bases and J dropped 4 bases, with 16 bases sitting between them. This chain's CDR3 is CANSPVIIYGYTF. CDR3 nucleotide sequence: TGTGCCAACAGCCCAGTCATAATCTATGGCTACACCTTC.

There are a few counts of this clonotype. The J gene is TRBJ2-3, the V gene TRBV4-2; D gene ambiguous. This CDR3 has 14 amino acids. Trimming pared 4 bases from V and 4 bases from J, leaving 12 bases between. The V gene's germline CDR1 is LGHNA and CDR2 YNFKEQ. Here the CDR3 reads CASSLLVRADTQYF. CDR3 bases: TGTGCCAGCAGCCTCCTGGTCCGCGCAGATACGCAGTATTTT.

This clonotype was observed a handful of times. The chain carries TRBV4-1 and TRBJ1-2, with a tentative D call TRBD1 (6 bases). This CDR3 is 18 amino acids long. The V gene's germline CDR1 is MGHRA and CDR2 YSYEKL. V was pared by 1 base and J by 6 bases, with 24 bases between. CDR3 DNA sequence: TGCGCCAGCAGCCAAGCCGCACAGGGCCTGCCCACGTCGAATGGCTACACCTTC. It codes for CASSQAAQGLPTSNGYTF.

DNA for the CDR3: TGCGCCAGCAGCTTGGGAACAGTTCAATATGGCTACACCTTC. This translates into CASSLGTVQYGYTF. The chain employs TRBV5-1 and TRBJ1-2, with D unresolved. Trimming pared 0 bases from V and 5 bases from J, leaving 11 bases between. The CDR3 totals 14 residues. Germline loops: CDR1 SGHRS, CDR2 YFSETQ.

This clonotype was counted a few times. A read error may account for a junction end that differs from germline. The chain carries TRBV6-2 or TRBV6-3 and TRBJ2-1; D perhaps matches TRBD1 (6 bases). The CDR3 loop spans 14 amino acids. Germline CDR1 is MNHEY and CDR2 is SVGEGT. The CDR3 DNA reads TGTGCCAGCAGATTATTTCAGGGGAGCAATGGGCAGTTCTTC. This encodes CASRLFQGSNGQFF.

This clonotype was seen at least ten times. DNA for the CDR3: TGCAGCGTTGTCACAGCGGGCTATGGCTACACCTTC. Translation gives CSVVTAGYGYTF. This sequence joins TRBV29-1 and TRBJ1-2; D ambiguous. From germline, CDR1 is SQVTM and CDR2 ANQGSEA. With 4 bases removed from V and 4 bases from J, the gap between germline ends came to 10 bases. The CDR3 spans 12 residues.

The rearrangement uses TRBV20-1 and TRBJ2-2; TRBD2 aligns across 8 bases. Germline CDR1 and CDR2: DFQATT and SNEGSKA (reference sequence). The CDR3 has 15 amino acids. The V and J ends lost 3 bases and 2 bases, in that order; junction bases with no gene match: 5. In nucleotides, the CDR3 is TGCAGTGCTAGTACAGCGGGGGAAAACACCGGGGAGCTGTTTTTT. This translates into CSASTAGENTGELFF.

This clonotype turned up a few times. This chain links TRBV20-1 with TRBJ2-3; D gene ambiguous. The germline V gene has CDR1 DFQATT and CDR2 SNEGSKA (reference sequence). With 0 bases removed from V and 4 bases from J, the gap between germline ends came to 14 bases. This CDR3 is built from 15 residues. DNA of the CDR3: TGCAGTGCTAGAGATTCGCGTTCTCGTCCAGATACGCAGTATTTT. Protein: CSARDSRSRPDTQYF.

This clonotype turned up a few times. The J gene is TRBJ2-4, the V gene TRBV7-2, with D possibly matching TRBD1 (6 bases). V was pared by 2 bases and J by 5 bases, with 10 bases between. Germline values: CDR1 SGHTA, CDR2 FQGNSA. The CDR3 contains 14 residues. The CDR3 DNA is TGTGCCAGCAGCTTAAGAGGACAGCAAAACATTCAGTACTTC. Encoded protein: CASSLRGQQNIQYF.

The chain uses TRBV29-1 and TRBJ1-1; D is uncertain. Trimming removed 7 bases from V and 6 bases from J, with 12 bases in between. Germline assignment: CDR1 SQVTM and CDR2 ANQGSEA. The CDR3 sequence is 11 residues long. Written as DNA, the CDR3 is TGCAGCGCTTCCCATGGGGCTGAAGCTTTCTTT. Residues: CSASHGAEAFF.

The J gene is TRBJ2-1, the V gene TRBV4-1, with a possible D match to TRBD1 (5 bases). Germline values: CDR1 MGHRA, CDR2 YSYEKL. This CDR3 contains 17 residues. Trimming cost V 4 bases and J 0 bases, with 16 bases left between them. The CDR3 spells CASSPNTDRRSYNEQFF. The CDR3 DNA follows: TGCGCCAGCAGCCCCAACACCGACAGACGCTCCTACAATGAGCAGTTCTTC.

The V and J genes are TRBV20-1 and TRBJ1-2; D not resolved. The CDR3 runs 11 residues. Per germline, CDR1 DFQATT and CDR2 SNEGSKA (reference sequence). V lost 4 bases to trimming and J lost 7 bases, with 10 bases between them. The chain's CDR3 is CSAIAGIGYTF. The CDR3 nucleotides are TGCAGTGCTATAGCGGGGATTGGCTACACCTTC.

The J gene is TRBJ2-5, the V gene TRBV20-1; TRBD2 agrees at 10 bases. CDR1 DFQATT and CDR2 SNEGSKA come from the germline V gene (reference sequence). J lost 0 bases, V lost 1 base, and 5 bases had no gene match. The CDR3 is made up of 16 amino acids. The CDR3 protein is CSARALAGAYQETQYF. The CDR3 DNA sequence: TGCAGTGCTAGAGCTCTAGCGGGGGCCTACCAAGAGACCCAGTACTTC.

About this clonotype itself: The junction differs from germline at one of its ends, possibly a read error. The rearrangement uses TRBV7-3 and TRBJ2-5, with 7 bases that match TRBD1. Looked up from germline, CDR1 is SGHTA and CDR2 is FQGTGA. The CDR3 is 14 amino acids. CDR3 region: CACSPDRYQETQYF. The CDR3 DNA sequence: TGTGCCTGCAGCCCGGACAGGTACCAAGAGACCCAGTACTTC.

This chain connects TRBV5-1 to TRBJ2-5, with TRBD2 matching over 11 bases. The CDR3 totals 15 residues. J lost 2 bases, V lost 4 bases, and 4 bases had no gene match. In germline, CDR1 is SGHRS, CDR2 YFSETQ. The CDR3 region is CASSGGLAEQETQYF. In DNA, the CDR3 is TGCGCCAGCAGCGGGGGACTAGCGGAACAAGAGACCCAGTACTTC. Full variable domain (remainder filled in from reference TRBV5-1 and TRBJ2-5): KAGVTQTPRYLIKTRGQQVTLSCSPISGHRSVSWYQQTPGQGLQFLFEYFSETQRNKGNFPGRFSGRQFSNSRSEMNVSTLELGDSALYLCASSGGLAEQETQYFGPGTRLLVL.

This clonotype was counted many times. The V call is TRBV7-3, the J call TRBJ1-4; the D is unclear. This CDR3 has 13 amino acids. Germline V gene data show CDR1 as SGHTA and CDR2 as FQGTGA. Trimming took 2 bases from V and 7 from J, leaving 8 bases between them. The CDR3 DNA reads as TGTGCCAGCAGCTTATTTGAGGGTGAAAAACTGTTTTTT. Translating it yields CASSLFEGEKLFF.

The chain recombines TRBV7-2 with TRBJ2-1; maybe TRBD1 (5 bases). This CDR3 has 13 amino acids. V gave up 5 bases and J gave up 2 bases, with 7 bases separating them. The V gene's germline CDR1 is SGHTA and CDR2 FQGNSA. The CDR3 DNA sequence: TGTGCCAGCAGCGACAGCACCTACAATGAGCAGTTCTTC. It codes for CASSDSTYNEQFF.